Listed below are T cell receptor beta chains from one sample, sequenced in a study of T cells in tumors after PD-1 blockade. Profiled with immunoSEQ multiplex PCR; TCRdb holds only in-frame clones, not every one. The sample has approximately 45,000 clones; roughly 80% are singletons. The sample here was PBMCs, taken before anti-PD-1 therapy. Receptors were obtained from a human donor with advanced basal cell or squamous cell carcinoma (not recorded which). Each CDR3 is given with its conserved first and last residue. A D gene is named only where the DNA matches it firmly. Clone size appears in some rows only: once, few, many, or a class for an expanded clone.

abundance	d_gene	v_gene	j_gene	CDR3nt	CDR3aa
NA	TRBD1	TRBV4-2	TRBJ2-5	TGTGCCAGCAGCCATTCCGGGACAGGGGGCACGGAGACCCAGTACTTC	CASSHSGTGGTETQYF
NA	NA	TRBV6-5	TRBJ2-5	TGTGCCACCTCTAGGGGAGAGACCCAGTACTTC	CATSRGETQYF
NA	TRBD1	TRBV2	TRBJ1-4	TGTGCCAGCAGGGAGGACAGGGACGAAAAACTGTTTTTT	CASREDRDEKLFF
few	NA	TRBV7-9	TRBJ2-7	TGTGCCAGCAGCTTATGGGGGTACTACGAGCAGTACTTC	CASSLWGYYEQYF
NA	NA	TRBV7-5	TRBJ2-2	TGTGTCAGAAGCTTCCGTGGACTAGCGCGTAACACCGGGGAGCTGTTTTTT	CVRSFRGLARNTGELFF
NA	TRBD2	TRBV6-2/TRBV6-3	TRBJ2-3	TGTGCCAGCAGTTACCAATCCGGACTAGCGGGGGCTACGCAGTATTTT	CASSYQSGLAGATQYF
NA	NA	TRBV19	TRBJ1-5	TGTGCTGCCGGGACACCTAATCAGCCCCAGCATTTT	CAAGTPNQPQHF
few	TRBD2	TRBV10-3	TRBJ2-1	TGTGCCATCAGCGGGACTAGCGGGGAATCCTACAATGAGCAGTTCTTC	CAISGTSGESYNEQFF
once	NA	TRBV6-1	TRBJ2-1	TGTGCCAGCAGTGAAGGGCCTAGCTCCTACAATGAGCAGTTCTTC	CASSEGPSSYNEQFF
NA	TRBD1	TRBV7-8	TRBJ1-2	TGTGCCAGCAGCCCAACTTCCAGGACAGGTCCCAGAATAAACTATGGCTACACCTTC	CASSPTSRTGPRINYGYTF
few	NA	TRBV7-9	TRBJ1-2	TGTGCCAGCAGCTCGACAGTTAATGGCTACACCTTC	CASSSTVNGYTF
NA	NA	TRBV6-5	TRBJ1-6	TGTGCCAGTTCCAGTCGGGAAGATAATTCACCCCTCCACTTT	CASSSREDNSPLHF
NA	NA	TRBV5-8	TRBJ2-4	TGTGCCAGCAGCCGGGACGGTCCCCGAGGTATTCAGTACTTC	CASSRDGPRGIQYF
few	NA	TRBV19	TRBJ2-2	TGTGCCAGTACCCCTTGGGTCCTCTCCAACACCGGGGAGCTGTTTTTT	CASTPWVLSNTGELFF
NA	NA	TRBV29-1	TRBJ2-3	TGCAGCGCTGGGGGACATTCAAGCACAGATACGCAGTATTTT	CSAGGHSSTDTQYF
NA	TRBD2	TRBV5-8	TRBJ2-7	TGTGCCAGTCGCGCGCGGGGGAGGGACGAGCAGTACTTC	CASRARGRDEQYF
NA	NA	TRBV6-5	TRBJ1-5	TGTGCCAGCAGCCTAGGGGGGTCGGATCAGCCCCAGCATTTT	CASSLGGSDQPQHF
many	NA	TRBV10-2	TRBJ1-1	TGCGCCAGCAGTGAAATCTGGGGTAATGAAGCTTTCTTT	CASSEIWGNEAFF
NA	NA	TRBV3-1/TRBV3-2	TRBJ2-1	TGTGCCAGCAGCCAACACGACTGGCGGGACGAGCAGTTCTTC	CASSQHDWRDEQFF
NA	NA	TRBV4-1	TRBJ1-1	TGCGCCAGCAGCCAAGGCAGGGTGGGGGTAAACACTGAAGCTTTCTTT	CASSQGRVGVNTEAFF
NA	NA	TRBV19	TRBJ1-5	TGTGCCAGTAGCCTACAGAGTAAGAGCAATCAGCCCCAGCATTTT	CASSLQSKSNQPQHF
NA	TRBD2	TRBV27	TRBJ2-1	TGTGCCAGCAGTTTATTTGCTAGTACGGGGGGTGAGCAGTTCTTC	CASSLFASTGGEQFF
NA	NA	TRBV29-1	TRBJ2-2	TGCAGCGCCCAAATGCAGAATCTGCCTGGGGAGCTGTTTTTT	CSAQMQNLPGELFF
few	NA	TRBV28	TRBJ2-3	TGTGCCAGCAGTTTCGTACTAGGCACAGATACGCAGTATTTT	CASSFVLGTDTQYF
once	NA	TRBV24-1	TRBJ2-1	TGTGCCACCAGTGATTTGGTGAAAGGGTTGAATGAGCAGTTCTTC	CATSDLVKGLNEQFF
NA	NA	TRBV6-1	TRBJ1-2	TGTGCCAGCAGTGACGGGCAGAAGTATGTCGATTTTGGCTACACCTTC	CASSDGQKYVDFGYTF
NA	TRBD2	TRBV7-9	TRBJ2-7	TGTGCCAGCAGCTTAACTAGCGGAGACTCGGAGCAGTACTTC	CASSLTSGDSEQYF
NA	TRBD1	TRBV19	TRBJ2-5	TGTGCCAGTAGCAACCGGGACAGACATGGCGAGACCCAGTACTTC	CASSNRDRHGETQYF
NA	NA	TRBV12-5	TRBJ2-5	TGTGCTAGCGCCCCAGGAGAGACCCAGTACTTC	CASAPGETQYF
NA	NA	TRBV5-6	TRBJ1-6	TGTGCCAGCAGCACGCTCCTCCCGAGCTCCTATAATTCACCCCTCCACTTT	CASSTLLPSSYNSPLHF
NA	NA	TRBV4-1	TRBJ1-5	TGCGCCAGCAGCCAAGAGGGCGGGGGATATAGCAATCAGCCCCAGCATTTT	CASSQEGGGYSNQPQHF
NA	NA	TRBV28	TRBJ2-2	TGTGCCGTGCATTCGAACACCGGGGAGCTGTTTTTT	CAVHSNTGELFF
NA	NA	TRBV19	TRBJ1-4	TGTGCCAGTAGGACGGGACGGACAAACGAAAAACTGTTTTTT	CASRTGRTNEKLFF
NA	TRBD2	TRBV29-1	TRBJ2-1	TGCAGCGCTCGGACTAGCGGGAGCGATGAGCAGTTCTTC	CSARTSGSDEQFF
NA	NA	TRBV19	TRBJ1-1	TGTGCCAGTAGTATTGCCCCGGGGGCTGAAGCTTTCTTT	CASSIAPGAEAFF
NA	NA	TRBV6-5	TRBJ2-5	TGTGCCAGCAGCAACCAAGAGACCCAGTACTTC	CASSNQETQYF
NA	TRBD1	TRBV18	TRBJ1-5	TGTGCCAGCTCACGATCGGACAGGGGGGGGAATCAGCCCCAGCATTTT	CASSRSDRGGNQPQHF
NA	TRBD1	TRBV15	TRBJ1-5	TGTGCCACCAGCGGCTACAGGGGGGCGGGACAGCCCCAGCATTTT	CATSGYRGAGQPQHF
NA	TRBD1	TRBV28	TRBJ1-6	TGTGCCAGCAGCCCTCAAGGACAGGGGTTAGGGTCACCCCTCCACTTT	CASSPQGQGLGSPLHF
NA	TRBD1	TRBV6-2/TRBV6-3	TRBJ1-6	TGTGCCAGCAGCCTGACAGGGGCTTATTCACCCCTCCACTTT	CASSLTGAYSPLHF
NA	NA	TRBV5-1	TRBJ2-2	TGCGCCAGCAGCTTGTACGGGGAGCTGTTTTTT	CASSLYGELFF